The 17 T cell receptor beta chains below come from one sample, sequenced in a study. MiXCR, run by TCRdb on the 5' RACE reads, gives a single entry per CDR3 protein. The sample shows about 54,000 distinct CDR3 sequences, 17% of them seen only once. Sequenced: naive CD4+ T cells sorted from blood. Indicated subset: naive CD4+ T cells, CD4+CD45RA+CD25-. These TCRs come from a female donor with breast cancer.

This clonotype was seen once. The gene calls are TRBV5-6 and TRBJ2-2; D is perhaps TRBD1 (5 bases). Germline CDR1 and CDR2: SGHDT and YYEEEE. The ends were cut back, 3 bases at V and 5 bases at J, with 11 bases in the middle. The CDR3 is 14 amino acids. The CDR3 reads CASSSWQGTGELFF. The CDR3 DNA reads as TGTGCCAGCAGCTCGTGGCAGGGAACCGGGGAGCTGTTTTTT.

The chain employs TRBV18 and TRBJ1-2; D not resolved. CDR3 length: 13 amino acids. The ends were cut back, 3 bases at V and 4 bases at J, with 9 bases in the middle. Looked up from germline, CDR1 is KGHSH and CDR2 is LQKENI. CDR3 coding DNA: TGTGCCAGCTCACCCGGCAAGGCCTATGGCTACACCTTC. This encodes CASSPGKAYGYTF.

The sample holds many counts of this clonotype. Written as DNA, the CDR3 is TGCAGCGTAAACAGGGGGGTGGGCACAGATACGCAGTATTTT. Translating it yields CSVNRGVGTDTQYF. V is TRBV29-1 and J is TRBJ2-3; 8 positions match TRBD1. Germline lookup yields CDR1 SQVTM and CDR2 ANQGSEA. The V gene end was trimmed by 6 bases and the J gene end by 1 base; junction bases not matched to a gene: 6. The CDR3 is 14 residues long.

J is TRBJ2-7 and V is TRBV7-2; tentatively, D is TRBD2 (5 bases). This CDR3 spans 12 amino acids. The ends were cut back, 3 bases at V and 3 bases at J, with 6 bases in the middle. Germline loops: CDR1 SGHTA, CDR2 FQGNSA. As DNA, the CDR3 is TGTGCCAGCAGCTTCGAGGGCTACGAGCAGTACTTC. Its protein product is CASSFEGYEQYF. Based on the CDR3 plus reference TRBV7-2 and TRBJ2-7, the full variable domain is GAGVSQSPSNKVTEKGKDVELRCDPISGHTALYWYRQSLGQGLEFLIYFQGNSAPDKSGLPSDRFSAERTGGSVSTLTIQRTQQEDSAVYLCASSFEGYEQYFGPGTRLTVT.

The rearrangement uses TRBV5-1 and TRBJ2-7; D unclear. V lost 7 bases to trimming and J lost 6 bases, with 17 bases between them. The CDR3 loop spans 13 amino acids. Germline CDR1 SGHRS, CDR2 YFSETQ. CDR3 in DNA: TGCGCCAGCTGTTTTCAGGAGAGGAGCGAGCAGTACTTC. This gives the protein CASCFQERSEQYF.

Comment on this clonotype: Being one base from a much bigger clone, this may be a read error. The chain joins TRBV29-1 to TRBJ2-7; 9 nucleotides align to TRBD1. The CDR3 spans 16 residues. Trimming at V came to 1 base and at J to 3 bases, leaving 10 bases not matched to a gene. Germline lookup yields CDR1 SQVTM and CDR2 ANQGSEA. The CDR3 loop is CSVEGGSTGGHYEQYF. The CDR3 DNA is TGCAGCGTTGAAGGGGGTTCAACAGGGGGCCACTACGAGCAGTACTTC.

This clonotype was detected a few times. The chain combines TRBV20-1 with TRBJ1-6; D call uncertain. The germline V gene encodes CDR1 DFQATT and CDR2 SNEGSKA (reference sequence). V was trimmed by 5 bases and J by 10 bases, leaving 3 bases between them. The length of the CDR3 is 9 residues. CDR3 nucleotides: TGCAGTGCTGGGTCACCCCTCCACTTT. Translation gives CSAGSPLHF.

Regarding this clonotype: One end of the junction does not line up with germline, which may come from a read error. V is TRBV5-1 and J is TRBJ2-1; D might be TRBD1 or TRBD2, each matching 5 bases. This CDR3 contains 12 residues. Germline values: CDR1 SGHRS, CDR2 YFSETQ. CDR3 amino acids: CASCLRGDEQFF. The DNA of the CDR3 is TGCGCCAGCTGCTTGAGAGGGGATGAGCAGTTCTTC.

As regards this clonotype: The junction departs from germline at one end; a sequencing error may be responsible. The rearrangement links TRBV7-2 to TRBJ2-7; the D call may be TRBD1 or TRBD2 (5 bases each). Germline CDR1 SGHTA, CDR2 FQGNSA. The CDR3 extends over 13 amino acids. CDR3 in amino acids: CASNLEWGFEQYF. CDR3 coding DNA: TGTGCCAGCAACTTAGAATGGGGGTTCGAGCAGTACTTC.

Many counts were recorded for this clonotype. V usage is TRBV12-3 or TRBV12-4 and J usage is TRBJ2-2, with a weak D call TRBD1 (5 bases). The CDR3 is 14 residues long. Trimming removed 6 bases from V and 5 bases from J, with 13 bases in between. This CDR3 is CASSRPTGTGELFF. CDR3 nucleotide sequence: TGTGCCAGCAGCCGACCCACAGGAACCGGGGAGCTGTTTTTT.

This clonotype has a handful of counts. The V gene is TRBV5-1, the J gene TRBJ1-6; perhaps TRBD1 as D (5 bases). The CDR3 extends over 14 amino acids. Germline lookup yields CDR1 SGHRS and CDR2 YFSETQ. Trimming shortened V by 0 bases and J by 8 bases, and 9 bases separated the two germline ends. The CDR3 loop reads CASSLEGADSPLHF. The CDR3 bases are TGCGCCAGCAGCTTGGAAGGGGCGGATTCACCCCTCCACTTT.

This clonotype was seen a few times. This chain joins TRBV7-9 and TRBJ1-1; D not resolved. The CDR3 runs 14 residues. Looked up from germline, CDR1 is SEHNR and CDR2 is FQNEAQ (reference sequence). V was trimmed by 2 bases and J by 2 bases, leaving 9 bases between them. This chain's CDR3 is CASSLIGRNTEAFF. The CDR3, as DNA: TGTGCCAGCAGCTTAATCGGGAGAAACACTGAAGCTTTCTTT.

Details on this clonotype: One end of the junction does not line up with germline, which may come from a read error. The rearrangement links TRBV5-6 to TRBJ2-1, with a tentative D call TRBD2 (6 bases). The CDR3 contains 13 residues. Per the germline V gene, CDR1 is SGHDT and CDR2 is YYEEEE. The CDR3 sequence is CASSLGGFGEQFF. In nucleotides, the CDR3 is TGTGCCAGCAGTTTGGGGGGTTTCGGTGAGCAGTTCTTC.

This clonotype was recorded many times. The chain employs TRBV30 and TRBJ2-1; no clear D. V was clipped by 0 bases and J by 7 bases, with 7 bases between them. The CDR3 is 12 amino acids. Germline V gene data show CDR1 as GTSNPN and CDR2 as SVGIG (reference sequence). CDR3 region: CAWSVRSNEQFF. The CDR3 coding sequence is TGTGCCTGGAGTGTCAGGAGTAATGAGCAGTTCTTC.

The chain recombines TRBV6-1 with TRBJ2-7, with D uncertain. CDR1 MNHNS and CDR2 SASEGT come from the germline V gene. V lost 3 bases, J lost 3 bases, and 6 bases lay in between. This CDR3 has 12 residues. This chain's CDR3 is CASSESRYEQYF. The CDR3 nucleotides are TGTGCCAGCAGTGAGAGCCGCTACGAGCAGTACTTC.

Within the sample, this clonotype is medium-sized. J is TRBJ1-5 and V is TRBV12-3 or TRBV12-4; TRBD1 matches 9 bases. The CDR3 is made up of 16 amino acids. V lost 1 base, J lost 2 bases, and 3 bases stayed unmatched. CDR3 loop: CASSLDWTGGNQPQHF. The CDR3 region has the DNA TGTGCCAGCAGTTTAGACTGGACAGGGGGCAATCAGCCCCAGCATTTT.

This clonotype has just a few counts. The chain uses TRBV15 and TRBJ2-7, with D unresolved. The CDR3 has 13 amino acids. CDR1 and CDR2 (germline): LNHNV, YYDKDF (reference sequence). V gave up 0 bases and J gave up 7 bases, with 10 bases separating them. CDR3 coding DNA: TGTGCCACCAGCAGAGATCGGCCAGAGGAGCAGTACTTC. Protein: CATSRDRPEEQYF.